This T cell receptor beta chain was identified in a study of technical replicates of blood from a handful of donors. CDR1 LNHDA and CDR2 SQIVND come from the germline V gene (reference sequence). Trimming pared 5 bases from V and 1 base from J, leaving 8 bases between. The CDR3 runs 13 residues. Profiling relied on immunoSEQ multiplex PCR, and the TCRdb table lists in-frame clones only, not all of them. The repertoire includes tens of thousands of clones, about 97% of them detected once, and 0.25% to 0.35% sits in the top ten. The TCR comes from a human donor in good health. This chain joins TRBV19 and TRBJ1-1; D not certain. Material for sequencing was T cells isolated from PBMCs. The DNA of the CDR3 is TGTGCCAGTAGTTCGTTATCGAACACTGAAGCTTTCTTT. This translates into CASSSLSNTEAFF.